This T cell receptor (beta chain) came from a study of cytomegalovirus exposure and HLA in healthy donors. Across the study: From about 180 million T cells, an earlier analysis saw roughly 110 million unique TCR beta sequences. Notes on the study in general: Under 20,000 TCR beta sequences were associated with HLA alleles at 0.05 false discovery rate in a later analysis.

A multiplex PCR was run with 60 Vbeta primers and 13 Jbeta primers. Clones were sequenced by immunoSEQ multiplex PCR, and TCRdb holds only the in-frame ones, with some missing. This table has approximately 170,000 clones, roughly 80% appearing once. The ends were cut back, 2 bases at V and 11 bases at J, with 18 bases in the middle. This CDR3 spans 14 amino acids. Germline values: CDR1 SEHNR, CDR2 FQNEAQ (reference sequence). Donors were nominally healthy when sampled, though unrecorded immune exposures were likely. With respect to this clone: Its antigen is as yet unknown.

The sequence was obtained from a male donor in good health and CMV-seronegative. The gene calls are TRBV7-9 and TRBJ2-5; D is perhaps TRBD2 (6 bases). Input material: PBMCs. The CDR3 sequence is CASSLITRPREQYF. The CDR3 DNA is TGTGCCAGCAGCTTAATAACGCGGCCTCGGGAGCAGTACTTC.